These 28 T cell receptor beta chains were sequenced from one sample in a study of CD8 T cells in Susac syndrome (dated by TCRdb to between 2019 and 2020). The library relied on the immunoSEQ multiplex PCR assay. RNA was extracted with the RNeasy kit and about 0.5 to 1 ug was reverse transcribed using random hexamers. The public reads were reprocessed in TCRdb via fastp at Q25 and MiXCR, keeping in-frame beta chains. Each CDR3 protein gets just one entry, which takes the most common genes and DNA from the rows behind it. Within this sample are 150,000 or so distinct CDR3 sequences, with approximately 94% of them counted one time only. The top ten clones comprise approximately 0.094% of the sample. The sequenced material came from CD4+ T cells from PBMCs. These TCRs come from a human donor with multiple sclerosis.

The chain carries TRBV5-5 and TRBJ1-5; no definite D call. The CDR3 spans 13 residues. Germline V lookup: CDR1 SGHKS, CDR2 YYEKEE (reference sequence). V was shortened by 4 bases and J by 5 bases, with 10 bases between the two germline ends. CDR3 DNA sequence: TGTGCCAGCAGCCGCCAGGAAGATCAGCCCCAGCATTTT. Amino acid sequence: CASSRQEDQPQHF.

The genes are TRBV28 and TRBJ2-7; 7 bases are a match to TRBD2. In germline, CDR1 is MDHEN, CDR2 SYDVKM. V shed 1 base and J 0 bases; nucleotides not matched to a gene: 6. The CDR3 is 16 amino acids. Here the CDR3 DNA reads TGTGCCAGCAGTTTATTGTCTAGCGGCAGCTCCTACGAGCAGTACTTC. Protein product: CASSLLSSGSSYEQYF.

The V and J genes are TRBV2 and TRBJ2-6; D is undetermined. V lost 5 bases and J lost 0, with 8 bases in between. Germline lookup yields CDR1 SNHLY and CDR2 FYNNEI. The CDR3 is 15 residues long. The CDR3 loop is CASSHTLSGANVLTF. CDR3 DNA: TGTGCCAGCAGTCATACCCTCTCTGGGGCCAACGTCCTGACTTTC.

V and J are TRBV10-2 and TRBJ1-1; D not resolved. Germline loops: CDR1 WSHSY, CDR2 SAAADI. CDR3 length equals 11 residues. With 8 bases removed from V and 3 bases from J, the gap between germline ends came to 7 bases. The CDR3: CASGWDTEAFF. Here the CDR3 DNA reads TGCGCCAGCGGATGGGACACTGAAGCTTTCTTT.

The chain uses TRBV6-1 and TRBJ2-1; 8 positions agree with TRBD2. V was pared by 6 bases and J by 0 bases, with 7 bases of the junction left unmatched. Germline assignment: CDR1 MNHNS and CDR2 SASEGT. This CDR3 has 16 amino acids. This chain's CDR3 is CASSRTSGGSYNEQFF. CDR3 sequence (DNA): TGTGCCAGCAGCCGCACTAGCGGAGGCTCCTACAATGAGCAGTTCTTC.

The rearrangement joins TRBV6-6 to TRBJ2-7; TRBD1 agrees at 8 bases. J was trimmed by 3 bases and V by 7 bases; bases with no gene match: 5. CDR3 length: 13 amino acids. Germline V gene data show CDR1 as MNHNY and CDR2 as SVGAGI (reference sequence). The CDR3 nucleotides read TGTGCCAGCACCGGACAGGGCCGCTACGAGCAGTACTTC. Its translation is CASTGQGRYEQYF.

The chain has TRBV11-2 and TRBJ1-1, with TRBD1 as a possible D gene (5 bases). CDR3 length: 14 amino acids. Trimming stripped 1 base from V and 5 bases from J, with 11 bases between. CDR1 is SGHAT, CDR2 FQNNGV, per germline. In nucleotides, the CDR3 is TGTGCCAGCAGCTTAGCGGGGGTGGGTACTGAAGCTTTCTTT. Its protein product is CASSLAGVGTEAFF.

V gene TRBV29-1 combines with J gene TRBJ1-1, with D uncertain. Trimming took off 6 bases at V and 5 bases at J, with 10 bases between the two ends. From germline, CDR1 is SQVTM and CDR2 ANQGSEA. There are 11 residues in the CDR3. CDR3 amino acids: CSVYPGTEAFF. The CDR3 DNA sequence: TGCAGCGTCTACCCGGGGACTGAAGCTTTCTTT.

The chain joins TRBV20-1 to TRBJ2-5, with 7 bases that match TRBD2. Germline CDR1 and CDR2: DFQATT and SNEGSKA (reference sequence). V gave up 0 bases and J gave up 4 bases; unmatched junction bases: 8. The CDR3 totals 15 residues. The CDR3 DNA follows: TGCAGTGCTAGAGATCGGACTAGAGGGGCAGAGACCCAGTACTTC. Translating gives CSARDRTRGAETQYF.

The CDR3 loop is CASSLTSGFGETQYF. For the CDR3, the DNA is TGTGCCAGCAGCCTTACCTCAGGGTTCGGGGAGACCCAGTACTTC. This sequence joins TRBV3-1 and TRBJ2-5; TRBD1 might be the D (5 bases). Trimming removed 4 bases from V and 5 bases from J, with 17 bases in between. CDR1 is LGHDT, CDR2 YNNKEL, per germline (reference sequence). This CDR3 region has 15 residues.

The CDR3 nucleotides are TGTGCCAGCAGTTCGGGACAGGCTTACTCTGGAAACACCATATATTTT. Its protein product is CASSSGQAYSGNTIYF. This chain joins TRBV6-5 and TRBJ1-3, with 8 bases identical to TRBD1. The CDR3 has 16 residues. V lost 4 bases, J lost 0 bases, and 5 bases stayed unmatched. Germline CDR1 is MNHEY and CDR2 is SVGAGI.

CDR3 nucleotide sequence: TGTGCCAGCAGCGGACATCGGACGAGTTATGGCTACACCTTC. This gives the protein CASSGHRTSYGYTF. The chain joins TRBV5-6 to TRBJ1-2, with D possibly being TRBD1 (5 bases). Germline loops: CDR1 SGHDT, CDR2 YYEEEE. CDR3 length equals 14 residues. Trimming stripped 4 bases from V and 5 bases from J, with 15 bases between.

J is TRBJ2-6 and V is TRBV2, with a weak D call TRBD1 (7 bases). This CDR3 comprises 16 residues. V was shortened by 6 bases and J by 2 bases, with 14 bases between the two germline ends. Germline CDR1 is SNHLY and CDR2 is FYNNEI. This CDR3 is CASSPQGGTGANVLTF. The CDR3 region has the DNA TGTGCCAGCAGCCCCCAGGGGGGCACTGGGGCCAACGTCCTGACTTTC.

The chain joins TRBV7-9 to TRBJ1-1; D may be TRBD1 (5 bases). There are 15 residues in the CDR3. Trimming pared 5 bases from V and 6 bases from J, leaving 19 bases between. Germline lookup yields CDR1 SEHNR and CDR2 FQNEAQ (reference sequence). The CDR3 nucleotides are TGTGCCAGCAGCCCGCCGACAGTTGGGTTCTCTGAAGCTTTCTTT. Translation gives CASSPPTVGFSEAFF.

The V and J genes are TRBV10-3 and TRBJ1-1; no reliable D call. The germline V gene has CDR1 ENHRY and CDR2 SYGVKD. The V and J ends lost 5 bases and 0 bases respectively, with 7 bases between them. The CDR3 contains 13 residues. CDR3 residues: CAISRTVNTEAFF. In DNA form, the CDR3 reads TGTGCCATCAGTCGGACGGTGAACACTGAAGCTTTCTTT.

This chain links TRBV10-3 with TRBJ1-1; the match to TRBD1 covers 9 bases. V shed 0 bases, J shed 4 bases, and the junction held 9 bases outside the gene matches. Germline CDR1 and CDR2: ENHRY and SYGVKD. CDR3 length: 17 residues. CDR3 sequence: CAISESEDRGLGTEAFF. Here the CDR3 DNA reads TGTGCCATCAGTGAGTCCGAGGACAGGGGTTTAGGCACTGAAGCTTTCTTT.

CDR3 DNA: TGCAGTGCTCGTCGACAGGAAAACACTGAAGCTTTCTTT. Translated: CSARRQENTEAFF. J is TRBJ1-1 and V is TRBV20-1; a weak D match, TRBD1 (6 bases). Trimming cost V 5 bases and J 2 bases, with 12 bases left between them. Germline V CDR1 and CDR2: DFQATT, SNEGSKA (reference sequence). The CDR3 contains 13 residues.

The CDR3 DNA reads TGTGCCAGCAGTTCCGTGGATCAGCCCCAGCATTTT. This encodes CASSSVDQPQHF. This rearrangement joins TRBV28 to TRBJ1-5, with D hard to call. Germline values: CDR1 MDHEN, CDR2 SYDVKM. The length of the CDR3 is 12 residues. V lost 4 bases and J lost 5, with 6 bases in between.

This clonotype was detected once. The genes are TRBV18 and TRBJ2-7, with 7 bases aligning to TRBD1. J was trimmed by 7 bases and V by 6 bases; bases with no gene match: 9. Germline assignment: CDR1 KGHSH and CDR2 LQKENI. The CDR3 loop spans 13 amino acids. The DNA of the CDR3 is TGTGCCAGCTCTCCGGGACAGTCCGTGGAGCAGTACTTC. This codes for CASSPGQSVEQYF.

This clonotype appeared a single time. V usage is TRBV3-1 and J usage is TRBJ2-7; D is ambiguous. Per the germline V gene, CDR1 is LGHDT and CDR2 is YNNKEL (reference sequence). Trimming left V 0 bases short and J 3 bases short, with 9 bases between. The CDR3 runs 14 residues. CDR3 in DNA: TGTGCCAGCAGCCAAGATTCCACATTCTACGAGCAGTACTTC. Its protein is CASSQDSTFYEQYF.

V gene TRBV7-9 combines with J gene TRBJ2-2, with 11 bases lining up with TRBD2. The CDR3 contains 16 residues. J lost 4 bases, V lost 5 bases, and 6 bases had no gene match. Per the germline V gene, CDR1 is SEHNR and CDR2 is FQNEAQ (reference sequence). CDR3 region: CASSRGTSGITGELFF. The CDR3 nucleotides are TGTGCCAGCAGCCGCGGGACTAGCGGAATCACCGGGGAGCTGTTTTTT.

The genes are TRBV11-2 and TRBJ1-1; TRBD1 is a possible D gene (6 bases). Germline CDR1 is SGHAT and CDR2 is FQNNGV. The CDR3 is 16 amino acids. V gave up 4 bases and J gave up 1 base, with 16 bases separating them. The CDR3: CASSSRQARWNTEAFF. The CDR3, as DNA: TGTGCCAGCAGCTCCCGACAGGCCCGATGGAACACTGAAGCTTTCTTT.

The DNA of the CDR3 is TGTGCCAGCAGACCTCCTGGGGACACTGAAGCTTTCTTT. Translation gives CASRPPGDTEAFF. The chain uses TRBV28 and TRBJ1-1, with D hard to call. Germline-derived CDR1 and CDR2 are MDHEN and SYDVKM. The CDR3 spans 13 residues. V was cut by 6 bases and J by 3 bases, with 11 bases left in between.

The CDR3 protein is CASSGGLAGAYEQYF. The DNA for the CDR3 is TGTGCCAGCAGCGGGGGACTAGCGGGAGCCTACGAGCAGTACTTC. The chain links TRBV9 to TRBJ2-7; 14 nucleotides align to TRBD2. The ends lost 3 bases at V and 2 bases at J; junction bases unmatched: 1. The V gene's germline CDR1 is SGDLS and CDR2 YYNGEE. There are 15 residues in the CDR3. The variable domain in full, with the rest retrieved from reference TRBV9 and TRBJ2-7, is DSGVTQTPKHLITATGQRVTLRCSPRSGDLSVYWYQQSLDQGLQFLIQYYNGEERAKGNILERFSAQQFPDLHSELNLSSLELGDSALYFCASSGGLAGAYEQYFGPGTRLTVT.

CDR3 region: CASSLRLAGRDTQYF. The CDR3 DNA is TGTGCCAGCAGCCTTCGACTAGCGGGGCGAGATACGCAGTATTTT. The chain links TRBV2 to TRBJ2-3; TRBD2 matches at 11 bases. CDR1 and CDR2 from the germline V gene are SNHLY and FYNNEI. The CDR3 has 15 amino acids. Trimming took 6 bases from V and 5 from J; bases not matched to a gene: 7.

The J gene is TRBJ2-7, the V gene TRBV19, with D unclear. V was pared by 7 bases and J by 6 bases, with 19 bases between. From germline, CDR1 is LNHDA and CDR2 SQIVND (reference sequence). The CDR3 consists of 14 residues. The CDR3 spells CASNSGPGRSEQYF. DNA for the CDR3: TGTGCCAGTAATTCGGGCCCAGGCAGGAGCGAGCAGTACTTC.

The chain links TRBV29-1 to TRBJ1-3; no firm D call. Germline CDR1 is SQVTM and CDR2 is ANQGSEA. The germline V and J ends were trimmed by 3 bases and 0 bases, with 9 bases remaining between them. The CDR3 loop spans 14 amino acids. In nucleotides, the CDR3 is TGCAGCGTTGAGCGGCATAACTCTGGAAACACCATATATTTT. Protein sequence: CSVERHNSGNTIYF.

This clonotype appeared a single time. This chain joins TRBV18 and TRBJ2-5; the D call may be TRBD1 or TRBD2 (5 bases each). Trimming took 3 bases from V and 1 from J, leaving 6 bases between them. CDR3 size: 13 residues. Germline V CDR1 and CDR2: KGHSH, LQKENI. CDR3 loop: CASSPGTQETQYF. CDR3 nucleotides: TGTGCCAGCTCACCCGGGACCCAAGAGACCCAGTACTTC.